This T cell receptor beta chain emerged from a study of control samples from healthy donors and cancer patients. Germline lookup yields CDR1 MNHNS and CDR2 SASEGT. V lost 2 bases to trimming and J lost 0 bases, with 8 bases between them. The CDR3 contains 14 residues. Repertoires were generated with immunoSEQ multiplex PCR, while TCRdb's copy carries only in-frame clones and drops some. The sample records tens of thousands of clones, around nine tenths being singletons. This TCR derives from a woman aged 55-69 years with head and neck cancer. The rearrangement links TRBV6-1 to TRBJ2-7; perhaps TRBD1 as D (6 bases). The sample consisted of PBMCs. CDR3 loop: CASSEKGVSYEQYF. The CDR3 DNA reads as TGTGCCAGCAGTGAAAAGGGGGTCTCCTACGAGCAGTACTTC.